A single sample is the source of the 26 T cell receptor beta chains below, sequenced in a study of blood T cell repertoires in COVID-19. Libraries were prepared by immunoSEQ multiplex PCR; TCRdb keeps only in-frame clonotypes and omits some of them. The sample yields approximately 250,000 clones, 84% seen once. Sequenced material: peripheral blood. The origin of the receptors is a human donor in a cohort sampled during active COVID-19.

The rearrangement joins TRBV20-1 to TRBJ2-7; perhaps TRBD1 as D (6 bases). This CDR3 is 11 amino acids long. Deletions cut 7 bases from V and 7 bases from J, with 14 bases between. The germline V gene encodes CDR1 DFQATT and CDR2 SNEGSKA (reference sequence). CDR3 amino acids: CSGYRTDEQYF. The CDR3 bases are TGCAGTGGGTATAGGACAGATGAGCAGTACTTC.

V and J are TRBV18 and TRBJ2-3; D remains unclear. The germline V gene has CDR1 KGHSH and CDR2 LQKENI. The V end lost 3 bases, the J end lost 0 bases, and 10 bases lay between the germline ends. The CDR3 loop spans 15 amino acids. The CDR3 spells CASSPIVRSTDTQYF. CDR3 DNA sequence: TGTGCCAGCTCACCGATCGTTCGGAGCACAGATACGCAGTATTTT.

This rearrangement joins TRBV6-2 or TRBV6-3 to TRBJ1-4; 7 bases agree with TRBD1. The CDR3 is 16 residues long. The J segment lost 3 bases and the V segment lost 6 bases, leaving 10 bases of the junction unmatched. Germline CDR1 and CDR2: MNHEY and SVGEGT. In DNA, the CDR3 is TGTGCCAGCAGCGTATCCGCAGGGACAGCTAATGAAAAACTGTTTTTT. This gives the protein CASSVSAGTANEKLFF.

Here the CDR3 DNA reads TGTGCCAGCAGTTACACCGGACAGGGGACTGAAGCTTTCTTT. Translating gives CASSYTGQGTEAFF. The chain joins TRBV6-5 to TRBJ1-1; 9 bases fit TRBD1. This CDR3 is 14 amino acids long. Germline lookup yields CDR1 MNHEY and CDR2 SVGAGI. V lost 2 bases, J lost 5 bases, and 3 bases stayed unmatched.

The chain is built from TRBV29-1 and TRBJ2-7, with D possibly being TRBD1 (5 bases). V was trimmed by 4 bases and J by 3 bases, leaving 16 bases between them. The CDR3 has 14 residues. CDR1 is SQVTM, CDR2 ANQGSEA, per germline. CDR3 protein: CSVGRAPERYEQYF. CDR3 DNA: TGCAGCGTTGGCAGGGCGCCAGAACGCTACGAGCAGTACTTC.

V is TRBV18 and J is TRBJ1-6, with a possible D match to TRBD1 (6 bases). The CDR3 runs 15 residues. V lost 2 bases to trimming and J lost 6 bases, with 11 bases between them. Germline V CDR1 and CDR2: KGHSH, LQKENI. CDR3 coding DNA: TGTGCCAGCTCACCAAGCAACAGGGCTAATTCACCCCTCCACTTT. Translation: CASSPSNRANSPLHF. The whole variable domain, remainder taken from reference TRBV18 and TRBJ1-6, is NAGVMQNPRHLVRRRGQEARLRCSPMKGHSHVYWYRQLPEEGLKFMVYLQKENIIDESGMPKERFSAEFPKEGPSILRIQQVVRGDSAAYFCASSPSNRANSPLHFGNGTRLTVT.

This chain uses TRBV7-2 with TRBJ2-1; D may be TRBD2 (5 bases). V lost 3 bases to trimming and J lost 10 bases, with 13 bases between them. Germline V gene lookup returns CDR1 SGHTA and CDR2 FQGNSA. CDR3 size: 13 residues. The CDR3 nucleotides are TGTGCCAGCAGCTTGACGACCAGGAGGGAGCAGTTCTTC. It translates to CASSLTTRREQFF.

The CDR3 loop reads CASSSRRQANYGYTF. The CDR3 DNA follows: TGTGCCAGCAGCTCAAGACGACAGGCTAACTATGGCTACACCTTC. The chain couples TRBV7-8 to TRBJ1-2, with D possibly being TRBD1 (6 bases). Germline CDR1 and CDR2: SGHVS and FQNEAQ. The length of the CDR3 is 15 residues. Trimming took off 4 bases at V and 0 bases at J, with 12 bases between the two ends.

This clone was recorded only once. The chain employs TRBV7-3 and TRBJ2-2; 7 positions match TRBD2. Trimming removed 5 bases from V and 6 bases from J; junction bases left unmatched: 9. Germline V gene lookup returns CDR1 SGHTA and CDR2 FQGTGA. The CDR3 loop spans 15 amino acids. The CDR3 loop is CASSQAGYGPGELFF. The CDR3 nucleotides read TGTGCCAGCAGCCAAGCGGGGTACGGGCCCGGGGAGCTGTTTTTT.

This chain joins TRBV18 and TRBJ2-7, with 9 bases fitting TRBD2. The CDR3 runs to 15 residues. Germline trimming cut 3 bases from V and 0 bases from J; bases unmatched to any gene: 3. Germline V CDR1 and CDR2: KGHSH, LQKENI. DNA for the CDR3: TGTGCCAGCTCACCTCTAGCGGGAAGCTCCTACGAGCAGTACTTC. Its protein is CASSPLAGSSYEQYF.

This chain links TRBV10-3 with TRBJ2-7; 8 positions match TRBD2. V was pared by 10 bases and J by 2 bases, with 7 bases of the junction left unmatched. Germline CDR1 and CDR2: ENHRY and SYGVKD. The length of the CDR3 is 13 residues. CDR3 bases: TGTGCCACCGGGGGGGAGGCTACCTACGAGCAGTACTTC. It is translated as CATGGEATYEQYF.

The J gene is TRBJ2-2, the V gene TRBV6-5; 9 bases are a match to TRBD2. Germline CDR1 reads MNHEY; CDR2 reads SVGAGI. Losses at the gene ends were 5 bases for V and 2 bases for J; bases not matched to a gene: 3. The CDR3 consists of 15 residues. The CDR3, as DNA: TGTGCCAGCAGTCGGACTAGCGACAACACCGGGGAGCTGTTTTTT. Its translation: CASSRTSDNTGELFF.

The rearrangement uses TRBV10-1 and TRBJ2-2; 9 nucleotides line up with TRBD2. Germline assignment: CDR1 WNHNN and CDR2 SYGVQD (reference sequence). The CDR3 length is 13 residues. V shed 7 bases and J 5 bases; nucleotides not matched to a gene: 2. The CDR3 DNA reads as TGCGCCAGCAAGACTAGCGGAACCGGGGAGCTGTTTTTT. Protein sequence: CASKTSGTGELFF.

The rearrangement links TRBV21-1 to TRBJ2-7; the table's TRBD1 call for D was not verified on the DNA. TRBV21-1 is an annotated pseudogene. There are 20 residues in the CDR3. The CDR3 protein is CASSNLPQEGEQRNSYEQYF. The CDR3 region has the DNA TGTGCCAGCAGCAATCTCCCACAGGAAGGTGAACAGAGAAACTCCTACGAGCAGTACTTC.

This clone was counted a few times. The chain's CDR3 is CASLDGGKGTGELFF. CDR3 coding DNA: TGCGCCAGTTTAGATGGCGGGAAAGGCACCGGGGAGCTGTTTTTT. V and J are TRBV10-2 and TRBJ2-2; D possibly corresponds to TRBD2 (6 bases). In germline, CDR1 is WSHSY, CDR2 SAAADI. Trimming left V 9 bases short and J 4 bases short, with 18 bases between. This CDR3 has 15 residues.

CDR3 nucleotides: TGTGCCAGTAGTCCTCGGGACAGGGGGCAATCCTATAATTCACCCCTCCACTTT. Amino acids: CASSPRDRGQSYNSPLHF. The V and J genes are TRBV19 and TRBJ1-6, with TRBD1 identical over 12 bases. The germline gives CDR1 LNHDA, CDR2 SQIVND (reference sequence). The V and J ends lost 5 bases and 1 base, in that order; junction bases with no gene match: 6. This CDR3 is built from 18 residues.

The gene calls are TRBV7-2 and TRBJ2-5; D is uncertain. Germline V gene sequence: CDR1 SGHTA, CDR2 FQGNSA. The CDR3 runs to 15 residues. The V end lost 5 bases, the J end lost 5 bases, and 18 bases lay between the germline ends. The CDR3 region is CASSVRHTGRETQYF. CDR3 bases: TGTGCCAGCAGCGTCAGACATACTGGTAGGGAGACCCAGTACTTC.

The chain recombines TRBV7-8 with TRBJ2-7; 15 bases line up with TRBD2. The V gene end was trimmed by 5 bases and the J gene end by 6 bases; junction bases not matched to a gene: 14. In germline, CDR1 is SGHVS, CDR2 FQNEAQ. The CDR3 is made up of 18 amino acids. The CDR3: CASSRQRGLAGGPVEQYF. CDR3 in DNA: TGTGCCAGCAGCCGCCAGCGAGGACTAGCGGGAGGGCCGGTCGAGCAGTACTTC.

V and J are TRBV5-1 and TRBJ2-5; TRBD2 agrees at 7 bases. J was trimmed by 3 bases and V by 2 bases; bases with no gene match: 4. This CDR3 is built from 14 residues. The V gene's germline CDR1 is SGHRS and CDR2 YFSETQ. In DNA form, the CDR3 reads TGCGCCAGCAGCTTACCCGGGACTAAAGAGACCCAGTACTTC. Amino acid sequence: CASSLPGTKETQYF.

V is TRBV5-1 and J is TRBJ2-1; TRBD2 matches at 12 bases. Unmatched junction bases numbered 2, after V lost 7 bases and J lost 0 bases. The CDR3 length is 15 residues. Germline CDR1 is SGHRS and CDR2 is YFSETQ. The CDR3 reads CASGLAGTSYNEQFF. CDR3 DNA: TGCGCCAGCGGACTAGCGGGAACCTCCTACAATGAGCAGTTCTTC.

This chain joins TRBV5-1 and TRBJ2-2, with a weak D call TRBD2 (5 bases). The CDR3 length is 17 residues. V was clipped by 6 bases and J by 8 bases, with 26 bases between them. Per germline, CDR1 SGHRS and CDR2 YFSETQ. The CDR3 region is CASTTDPGLYSVGELFF. The CDR3 DNA follows: TGCGCCAGCACCACAGACCCCGGACTCTATTCGGTTGGGGAGCTGTTTTTT.

J is TRBJ1-2 and V is TRBV24-1; no clear D gene. Germline V CDR1 and CDR2: KGHDR, SFDVKD. The germline V and J ends were trimmed by 2 bases and 6 bases, with 6 bases remaining between them. CDR3 length: 12 residues. CDR3 in DNA: TGTGCCACCAGTGATTCTACAGATGGCTACACCTTC. Translated: CATSDSTDGYTF.

This clone has a handful of counts. The V call is TRBV5-1, the J call TRBJ2-3; 8 bases are a match to TRBD1. Looked up from germline, CDR1 is SGHRS and CDR2 is YFSETQ. The CDR3 is 16 amino acids. Trimming at V came to 4 bases and at J to 1 base, leaving 8 bases not matched to a gene. CDR3 in DNA: TGCGCCAGCAGCAAAGACAGGGGAGTCCGCACAGATACGCAGTATTTT. Amino acids: CASSKDRGVRTDTQYF.

This clone was recorded a few times. The chain recombines TRBV6-5 with TRBJ1-2; possible D gene TRBD1, 5 bases. V was cut by 6 bases and J by 11 bases, with 16 bases left in between. Germline V CDR1 and CDR2: MNHEY, SVGAGI. This CDR3 spans 12 amino acids. CDR3 protein: CASRPFRGSYTF. The CDR3 DNA sequence: TGTGCCAGCAGGCCATTTAGGGGATCTTACACCTTC.

This chain uses TRBV5-1 with TRBJ1-1, with D possibly TRBD1 on 5 matching bases. V was pared by 0 bases and J by 8 bases, with 8 bases between. This CDR3 has 12 residues. CDR1 and CDR2 (germline): SGHRS, YFSETQ. The CDR3 DNA reads TGCGCCAGCAGCTTGGACAGGTACGAAGCTTTCTTT. Encoded protein: CASSLDRYEAFF.

This chain uses TRBV5-1 with TRBJ2-5, with 7 bases aligning to TRBD2. The germline gives CDR1 SGHRS, CDR2 YFSETQ. V shed 4 bases and J 1 base; nucleotides not matched to a gene: 13. The CDR3 is made up of 17 amino acids. The CDR3 spells CASSPMSLAVFQETQYF. The CDR3 region has the DNA TGCGCCAGCAGCCCAATGTCGCTAGCGGTCTTCCAAGAGACCCAGTACTTC.